A single sample gave rise to the 30 T cell receptor beta chains below, sequenced in a study of yellow fever vaccine responses in identical twins. TCRdb reprocessed the RT-PCR reads with MiXCR, giving one entry per CDR3 protein. This table has roughly 800 distinct CDR3 sequences, 75% to 90% appearing once. The sample here was T cells from blood (PBMCs), unsorted or a sorted subset (not recorded which), taken before or after yellow fever vaccination (not recorded which). These TCRs come from a female donor who received the yellow fever vaccine.

As DNA, the CDR3 is TGTGCCAGCAGTCCACAGGGTCCGAACACCGGGGAGCTGTTTTTT. Protein: CASSPQGPNTGELFF. The chain employs TRBV6-9 and TRBJ2-2, with a possible D match to TRBD1 (6 bases). The CDR3 is made up of 15 amino acids. Germline V CDR1 and CDR2: MNHGY, SVAAGI. V lost 5 bases and J lost 0, with 10 bases in between.

This clonotype was observed a handful of times. The genes are TRBV30 and TRBJ1-5; D not resolved. Trimming took 0 bases from V and 0 from J, leaving 3 bases between them. The CDR3 covers 13 residues. Germline V gives CDR1 GTSNPN, CDR2 SVGIG (reference sequence). The CDR3: CAWSVDSNQPQHF. CDR3 sequence (DNA): TGTGCCTGGAGTGTCGATAGCAATCAGCCCCAGCATTTT.

The rearrangement links TRBV10-3 to TRBJ1-2, with TRBD1 as a possible D gene (6 bases). The CDR3 runs 15 residues. V lost 0 bases and J lost 0, with 8 bases in between. From germline, CDR1 is ENHRY and CDR2 SYGVKD. The CDR3 DNA is TGTGCCATCAGTGAGTCGGGGGCGGCTAACTATGGCTACACCTTC. Translation: CAISESGAANYGYTF.

The rearrangement uses TRBV10-3 and TRBJ1-2, with D unclear. The length of the CDR3 is 13 residues. Per the germline V gene, CDR1 is ENHRY and CDR2 is SYGVKD. Deletions cut 3 bases from V and 4 bases from J, with 9 bases between. This CDR3 reads CAISDGVGYGYTF. CDR3 coding DNA: TGTGCCATCAGTGATGGGGTGGGCTATGGCTACACCTTC.

There are a few counts of this clonotype. This chain links TRBV5-1 with TRBJ1-2, with no clear D. The germline gives CDR1 SGHRS, CDR2 YFSETQ. The CDR3 totals 14 residues. V was clipped by 4 bases and J by 1 base, with 11 bases between them. The CDR3 is CASSDPRINYGYTF. CDR3 bases: TGCGCCAGCAGCGACCCGAGAATTAACTATGGCTACACCTTC.

This clonotype came up a few times. The chain combines TRBV23-1 with TRBJ1-2, with D hard to call. TRBV23-1 is marked as an open reading frame, function uncertain. V lost 6 bases and J 6 bases, leaving 14 bases between the germline ends. The CDR3 totals 13 residues. The CDR3, as DNA: TGCGCCAGCAGACCAGGACCTGGGGATGGCTACACCTTC. This codes for CASRPGPGDGYTF.

The V gene is TRBV30, the J gene TRBJ1-6; 10 bases map to TRBD1. V dropped 4 bases and J dropped 10; count of bases not matched to a gene: 13. This CDR3 has 16 amino acids. From germline, CDR1 is GTSNPN and CDR2 SVGIG (reference sequence). CDR3 coding DNA: TGTGCCTGGACTAAGTCCGGGACAGGGGTACGGTCACCCCTCCACTTT. It encodes CAWTKSGTGVRSPLHF.

This chain connects TRBV5-1 to TRBJ1-5, with 8 bases matching TRBD1. Germline loops: CDR1 SGHRS, CDR2 YFSETQ. The CDR3 runs to 14 residues. The V gene end was trimmed by 2 bases and the J gene end by 5 bases; junction bases not matched to a gene: 3. The CDR3 loop is CASSFSGGDQPQHF. CDR3 in DNA: TGCGCCAGCAGCTTCTCAGGGGGCGATCAGCCCCAGCATTTT.

The chain is built from TRBV14 and TRBJ1-2, with D perhaps matching TRBD1 (6 bases). Trimming cost V 5 bases and J 8 bases, with 15 bases left between them. Germline loops: CDR1 SGHDN, CDR2 FVKESK. The CDR3 consists of 13 residues. In nucleotides, the CDR3 is TGTGCCAGCAGCTACTCAGGGGCAGGGGGCTACACCTTC. Protein product: CASSYSGAGGYTF.

The J gene is TRBJ1-5, the V gene TRBV6-2 or TRBV6-3; D unresolved. The ends were cut back, 6 bases at V and 7 bases at J, with 13 bases in the middle. Germline CDR1 reads MNHEY; CDR2 reads SVGEGT. This CDR3 is 13 amino acids long. The CDR3 DNA follows: TGTGCCAGCAGCGGCAGGTATGGGCAGCCCCAGCATTTT. Translation gives CASSGRYGQPQHF.

This clonotype was detected only a few times. This chain connects TRBV10-3 to TRBJ1-2; 9 bases map to TRBD1. Germline assignment: CDR1 ENHRY and CDR2 SYGVKD. Trimming took 7 bases from V and 6 from J; bases not matched to a gene: 9. There are 14 residues in the CDR3. This CDR3 is CAITAGQGSNGYTF. DNA of the CDR3: TGTGCCATCACGGCGGGACAGGGAAGTAATGGCTACACCTTC.

V and J are TRBV11-1 and TRBJ2-1; TRBD1 or TRBD2 may be the D gene (6 bases each). The CDR3 extends over 15 amino acids. The V gene's germline CDR1 is SGHAT and CDR2 FQDESV (reference sequence). Trimming pared 5 bases from V and 7 bases from J, leaving 18 bases between. CDR3: CASSPSGAARNEQFF. In DNA form, the CDR3 reads TGTGCCAGCAGCCCCTCGGGGGCCGCCAGGAATGAGCAGTTCTTC.

V usage is TRBV14 and J usage is TRBJ2-1, with no clear D. Trimming removed 4 bases at V and 4 bases at J, with 8 bases between. CDR3 size: 13 residues. Germline-derived CDR1 and CDR2 are SGHDN and FVKESK. The CDR3 here is CASSRDGYNEQFF. In nucleotides, the CDR3 is TGTGCCAGCAGCCGAGACGGTTACAATGAGCAGTTCTTC.

The chain links TRBV11-2 to TRBJ1-2; D is uncertain. Germline V CDR1 and CDR2: SGHAT, FQNNGV. The CDR3 sequence is 14 residues long. The V end was cut by 5 bases, the J end by 4 bases, with 14 bases between. CDR3 nucleotides: TGTGCCAGCAGCCCCCAGGACGTACCCTATGGCTACACCTTC. Translated, it gives CASSPQDVPYGYTF.

The rearrangement joins TRBV10-3 to TRBJ1-3; D gene unclear. The germline CDR1 and CDR2 sequences are ENHRY and SYGVKD. CDR3 length: 14 residues. V lost 10 bases and J lost 0, with 13 bases in between. Written as DNA, the CDR3 is TGTGCCACCGGGCAGCCCTCCTCTGGAAACACCATATATTTT. Translating it yields CATGQPSSGNTIYF.

CDR3 coding DNA: TGCGCCAGCAGCCAAGTACTCGGGCGGGAGCAGTACGTC. Translating it yields CASSQVLGREQYV. The chain joins TRBV4-1 to TRBJ2-7; D gene ambiguous. There are 13 residues in the CDR3. The V and J ends lost 1 base and 7 bases respectively, with 11 bases between them. CDR1 and CDR2 from the germline V gene are MGHRA and YSYEKL.

This clonotype appeared once. Here the CDR3 DNA reads TGTGCCTGGAGTCTCCCTGGGGCGGCGGGAGGGCAGCCCCAGCATTTT. Residues: CAWSLPGAAGGQPQHF. This chain connects TRBV30 to TRBJ1-5; possible D gene TRBD1, 5 bases. The V gene lost 2 bases and the J gene lost 7 bases, with 21 bases spanning the gap. The CDR3 contains 16 residues. Germline loops: CDR1 GTSNPN, CDR2 SVGIG (reference sequence).

The chain joins TRBV5-1 to TRBJ2-7, with TRBD1 as a possible D gene (6 bases). The germline V gene has CDR1 SGHRS and CDR2 YFSETQ. V dropped 5 bases and J dropped 2 bases, with 11 bases sitting between them. The CDR3 is 13 residues long. In DNA, the CDR3 is TGCGCCAGCAGTAATACAGGGACCTACGAGCAGTACTTC. As protein: CASSNTGTYEQYF. The whole variable domain, filled in from reference TRBV5-1 and TRBJ2-7, reads KAGVTQTPRYLIKTRGQQVTLSCSPISGHRSVSWYQQTPGQGLQFLFEYFSETQRNKGNFPGRFSGRQFSNSRSEMNVSTLELGDSALYLCASSNTGTYEQYFGPGTRLTVT.

This clonotype was seen just once. The CDR3 sequence is CASSPRDVPYEQYF. Here the CDR3 DNA reads TGTGCCAGCAGCCCTCGGGACGTTCCCTACGAGCAGTACTTC. V usage is TRBV7-3 and J usage is TRBJ2-7, with D perhaps assigned TRBD1 or TRBD2 (5 bases each). V lost 5 bases and J lost 2, with 13 bases in between. The length of the CDR3 is 14 residues. Germline V CDR1 and CDR2: SGHTA, FQGTGA.

CDR3 in amino acids: CSAPQGGTEAFF. In nucleotides, the CDR3 is TGCAGTGCACCACAGGGGGGGACTGAAGCTTTCTTT. The V gene is TRBV20-1, the J gene TRBJ1-1, with TRBD1 identical over 8 bases. The CDR3 covers 12 residues. Germline-derived CDR1 and CDR2 are DFQATT and SNEGSKA (reference sequence). With 6 bases clipped from V and 5 bases from J, the junction kept 5 bases outside the gene matches.

The rearrangement joins TRBV10-1 to TRBJ2-3; D possibly corresponds to TRBD2 (7 bases). The CDR3 consists of 14 residues. Trimming took off 3 bases at V and 4 bases at J, with 11 bases between the two ends. Germline CDR1 is WNHNN and CDR2 is SYGVQD (reference sequence). CDR3 region: CASSEGGGADTQYF. CDR3 nucleotides: TGCGCCAGCAGTGAAGGAGGGGGGGCAGATACGCAGTATTTT.

The V gene is TRBV2, the J gene TRBJ2-7; D not certain. CDR1 and CDR2 (germline): SNHLY, FYNNEI. The CDR3 consists of 13 residues. The V gene lost 4 bases and the J gene lost 0 bases, with 7 bases spanning the gap. CDR3 region: CASSVDFSYEQYF. The DNA for the CDR3 is TGTGCCAGCAGTGTAGACTTCTCCTACGAGCAGTACTTC.

DNA for the CDR3: TGTGCCATCAGTGACGGGGCTAACTATGGCTACACCTTC. Protein sequence: CAISDGANYGYTF. The rearrangement joins TRBV10-3 to TRBJ1-2; no clear D gene. Trimming cost V 3 bases and J 0 bases, with 5 bases left between them. Germline lookup yields CDR1 ENHRY and CDR2 SYGVKD. The CDR3 consists of 13 residues.

This chain links TRBV11-1 with TRBJ2-1; 8 bases map to TRBD2. Germline-derived CDR1 and CDR2 are SGHAT and FQDESV (reference sequence). The CDR3 covers 16 residues. V lost 5 bases and J lost 6; bases outside the gene matches: 12. The CDR3 reads CASSIMGGLVGNEQFF. CDR3 DNA sequence: TGTGCCAGCAGCATTATGGGGGGACTAGTGGGCAATGAGCAGTTCTTC.

The chain links TRBV6-1 to TRBJ1-6; TRBD1 aligns across 8 bases. The CDR3 totals 17 residues. The trim removed 6 bases at V and 0 bases at J, leaving 7 bases unmatched. CDR1 MNHNS and CDR2 SASEGT come from the germline V gene. In nucleotides, the CDR3 is TGTGCCAGCAGCACCGGACAGGGTGGCTCCTATAATTCACCCCTCCACTTT. As protein: CASSTGQGGSYNSPLHF.

The genes are TRBV29-1 and TRBJ2-2, with 7 bases matching TRBD2. Germline loops: CDR1 SQVTM, CDR2 ANQGSEA. V trimming: 7 bases; J trimming: 13 bases; junction bases outside the gene matches: 9. CDR3 size: 11 residues. Written as DNA, the CDR3 is TGCAGCGCGCAGGGAGGGGCCAGGCTGTTTTTT. Amino acids: CSAQGGARLFF.

The chain uses TRBV7-3 and TRBJ2-5; D is unresolved. V was shortened by 5 bases and J by 5 bases, with 18 bases between the two germline ends. The CDR3 spans 15 residues. Germline values: CDR1 SGHTA, CDR2 FQGTGA. CDR3 DNA: TGTGCCAGCAGCAAAGGGCACGGGTCCGGGGAGACCCAGTACTTC. Encoded protein: CASSKGHGSGETQYF. The full variable domain, with the rest looked up from reference TRBV7-3 and TRBJ2-5, is GAGVSQTPSNKVTEKGKYVELRCDPISGHTALYWYRQSLGQGPEFLIYFQGTGAADDSGLPNDRFFAVRPEGSVSTLKIQRTERGDSAVYLCASSKGHGSGETQYFGPGTRLLVL.

This chain links TRBV2 with TRBJ1-4; TRBD1 is a possible D gene (5 bases). In germline, CDR1 is SNHLY, CDR2 FYNNEI. This CDR3 region has 14 residues. The V and J ends lost 8 bases and 0 bases respectively, with 10 bases between them. Here the CDR3 reads CASRPTATNEKLFF. CDR3 in DNA: TGTGCCAGCCGGCCGACAGCAACTAATGAAAAACTGTTTTTT.

The sample holds a few counts of this clonotype. This chain connects TRBV24-1 to TRBJ2-1; D unclear. This CDR3 region has 13 residues. The germline CDR1 and CDR2 sequences are KGHDR and SFDVKD. The ends were cut back, 4 bases at V and 5 bases at J, with 8 bases in the middle. CDR3 loop: CATSDVQDNEQFF. The CDR3 DNA sequence: TGTGCCACCAGTGACGTGCAAGACAATGAGCAGTTCTTC.

This chain uses TRBV12-3 or TRBV12-4 with TRBJ1-5; D is unclear. This CDR3 spans 13 amino acids. V dropped 6 bases and J dropped 9 bases, with 15 bases sitting between them. CDR3 in amino acids: CASRPTQERPQHF. DNA of the CDR3: TGTGCCAGCAGACCAACGCAGGAGCGGCCCCAGCATTTT.